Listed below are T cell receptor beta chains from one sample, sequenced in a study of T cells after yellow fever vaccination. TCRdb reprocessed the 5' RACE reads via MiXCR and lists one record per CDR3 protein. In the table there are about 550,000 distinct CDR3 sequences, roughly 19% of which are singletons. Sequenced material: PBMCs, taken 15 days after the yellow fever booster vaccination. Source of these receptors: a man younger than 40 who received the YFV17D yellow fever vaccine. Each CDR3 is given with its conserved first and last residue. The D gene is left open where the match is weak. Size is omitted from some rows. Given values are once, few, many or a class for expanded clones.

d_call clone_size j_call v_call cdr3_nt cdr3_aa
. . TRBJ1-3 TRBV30 TGTGCCTGGAGTGTCGGGGTAGGCGGAAACACCATATATTTT CAWSVGVGGNTIYF
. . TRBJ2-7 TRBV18 TGTGCCAGCTCACCACCTGGTCAGATTACCTACGAGCAGTACTTC CASSPPGQITYEQYF
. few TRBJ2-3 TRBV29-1 TGCAGCGTTGCGAGGGGGTGGGGCACAGATACGCAGTATTTT CSVARGWGTDTQYF
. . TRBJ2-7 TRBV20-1 TGCAGTGCTGGGGATCTACAGGGATTATCCTACGAGCAGTACTTC CSAGDLQGLSYEQYF
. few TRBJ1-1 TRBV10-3 TGTGCCATCAGCCACGGGGATCGGAGGGGCACTGAAGCTTTCTTT CAISHGDRRGTEAFF
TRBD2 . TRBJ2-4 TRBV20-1 TGCAGTGCAAATAGCGGGAGCGAAAACATTCAGTACTTC CSANSGSENIQYF
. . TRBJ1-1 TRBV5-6 TGTGCCAGCAGCTTAAGTTCCTACACTGAAGCTTTCTTT CASSLSSYTEAFF
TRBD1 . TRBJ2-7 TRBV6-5 TGTGCCAGCAGTTACGAAGGGACAGGCTACGAGCAGTACTTC CASSYEGTGYEQYF
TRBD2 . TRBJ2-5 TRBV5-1 TGCGCCAGCTGGACTAGCGGGACCCAAGAGACCCAGTACTTC CASWTSGTQETQYF
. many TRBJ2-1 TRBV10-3 TGTGCCATCGGGGATGAGCAGTTCTTC CAIGDEQFF
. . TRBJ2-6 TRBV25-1 TGTGCCAGCAGCCCTAAGGGCTCTGGGGCCAACGTCCTGACTTTC CASSPKGSGANVLTF
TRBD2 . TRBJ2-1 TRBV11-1 TGTGCCAGCAGCGCCCTGTTTAGACTAGCGGGAGGAGGTAATGAGCAGTTCTTC CASSALFRLAGGGNEQFF
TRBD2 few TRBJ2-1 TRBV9 TGTGCCAGCAGCGTAGCCGTGTTAGCGGGAGGGAATGAGCAGTTCTTC CASSVAVLAGGNEQFF
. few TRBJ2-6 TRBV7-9 TGTGCCAGCAGCTTAGGAGTCTCTGAGGCCAACGTCCTGACTTTC CASSLGVSEANVLTF
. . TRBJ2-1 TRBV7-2 TGTGCCAGCAGCTTAGGAGTCGGGAGTAGGGATGAGCAGTTCTTC CASSLGVGSRDEQFF
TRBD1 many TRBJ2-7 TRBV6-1 TGTGCCAGCAGTGAAAGGACCGGGACAGGGGGCAACGAGCAGTACTTC CASSERTGTGGNEQYF
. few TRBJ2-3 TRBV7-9 TGTGCCAGCAGGCCCGGGGAGTTAGGGGCAGATACGCAGTATTTT CASRPGELGADTQYF
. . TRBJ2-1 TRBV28 TGTGCCAGCAGTGCTAATCAGCAGTTCTTC CASSANQQFF
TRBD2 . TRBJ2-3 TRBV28 TGTGCCAGCACGTGGACGGCGGGGACTAGCAGAGATACGCAGTATTTT CASTWTAGTSRDTQYF
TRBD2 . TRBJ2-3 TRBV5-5 TGTGCCAGCAACAAAGGGGACTACGACTCCAATACGCAGTATTTT CASNKGDYDSNTQYF
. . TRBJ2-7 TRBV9 TGTGCCAGCAGCGTAGGCCCGCCACAGGGTGCGGACTACGAGCAGTACTTC CASSVGPPQGADYEQYF
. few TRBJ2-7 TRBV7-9 TGTGCCAGCAGCTTATCTCCAGTCTTCGACGAGCAGTACTTC CASSLSPVFDEQYF
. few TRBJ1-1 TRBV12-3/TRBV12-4 TGTGCCAGCACCCTGGGAATTGGCGGAGACACTGAAGCTTTCTTT CASTLGIGGDTEAFF
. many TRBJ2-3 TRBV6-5 TGTGCCAGCAGGTTAAACGCGGGACTCACAGATACGCAGTATTTT CASRLNAGLTDTQYF
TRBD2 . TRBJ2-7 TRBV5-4 TGTGCCAGCAGCTTTAGCGGGAGGGTCTACGAGCAGTACTTC CASSFSGRVYEQYF
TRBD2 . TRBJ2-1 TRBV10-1 TGCGCCAGCAGTGGATCCGGGACTAGCGGTTACAATGAGCAGTTCTTC CASSGSGTSGYNEQFF
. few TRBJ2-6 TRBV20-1 TGCAGTGCTAGAGAAAACTCTGGGGCCAACGTCCTGACTTTC CSARENSGANVLTF
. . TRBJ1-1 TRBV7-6 TGTGCCAGCAGCCACCATACGAACACTGAAGCTTTCTTT CASSHHTNTEAFF
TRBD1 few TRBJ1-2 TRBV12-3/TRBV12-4 TGTGCCAGCACCCGGGACAGCAACTATGGCTACACCTTC CASTRDSNYGYTF
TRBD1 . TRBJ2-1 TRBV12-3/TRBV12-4 TGTGCCAGCAGGCCCGGGACAGGCCCAACCTACAATGAGCAGTTCTTC CASRPGTGPTYNEQFF
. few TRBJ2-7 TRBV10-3 TGTGCCATCAGTGATTTGGTAGCTGCGAACGAGCAGTACTTC CAISDLVAANEQYF
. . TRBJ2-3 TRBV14 TGTGCCAGCAGCCAAGTAAGGGCCTCCGGTACGCAGTATTTT CASSQVRASGTQYF
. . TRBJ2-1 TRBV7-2 TGTGCCAGCAGCTTCGTGACTGAAGAATACAATGAGCAGTTCTTC CASSFVTEEYNEQFF
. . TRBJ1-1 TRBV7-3 TGTGCCAGCAGCTTAATTGGTGGGAAGAACACTGAAGCTTTCTTT CASSLIGGKNTEAFF
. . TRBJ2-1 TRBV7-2 TGTGCCAGCAGCTTGGGCTCCGGGGGCTACAATGAGCAGTTCTTC CASSLGSGGYNEQFF
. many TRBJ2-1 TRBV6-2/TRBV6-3 TGTGCCAGCAGTAGGCCGAGCTCCTACAATGAGCAGTTCTTC CASSRPSSYNEQFF
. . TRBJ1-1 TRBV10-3 TGTGCCATCAGTGAGTCGTGGACCGGCATGGGGACTGAAGCTTTCTTT CAISESWTGMGTEAFF